This TCR beta chain was obtained from a study of blood T cell repertoires in COVID-19. Study overall: Some COVID-19 samples were acute and others convalescent; all came from the United States, Italy and Spain.

In the original workflow: Estimates of nucleated cell counts were drawn from the amplification of reference gene primers. The data were produced by immunoSEQ multiplex PCR, yet TCRdb's version contains in-frame clones alone and is incomplete. The V and J calls and the clone size are those of that table, but D and trimming were determined from the DNA. Seen here are a few hundred thousand clones, approximately 89% observed once, and the top ten hold 1.5% to 2%. Two negative PCRs, clearance, or symptom resolution characterized the recovered Cohort 3 donors. Sequencing was carried out using PBMCs or T cells enriched from blood (not recorded which). This receptor was obtained from a woman in her fifties or sixties who had recovered from COVID-19.

CDR3 loop: CASSFRFLAGTDTQYF. The CDR3 DNA sequence: TGTGCCAGCAGTTTCCGCTTTCTGGCGGGAACAGATACGCAGTATTTT. This chain connects TRBV28 to TRBJ2-3, with D possibly TRBD2 on 6 matching bases. CDR1 is MDHEN, CDR2 SYDVKM, per germline. Trimming pared 3 bases from V and 3 bases from J, leaving 16 bases between. This CDR3 is built from 16 residues.